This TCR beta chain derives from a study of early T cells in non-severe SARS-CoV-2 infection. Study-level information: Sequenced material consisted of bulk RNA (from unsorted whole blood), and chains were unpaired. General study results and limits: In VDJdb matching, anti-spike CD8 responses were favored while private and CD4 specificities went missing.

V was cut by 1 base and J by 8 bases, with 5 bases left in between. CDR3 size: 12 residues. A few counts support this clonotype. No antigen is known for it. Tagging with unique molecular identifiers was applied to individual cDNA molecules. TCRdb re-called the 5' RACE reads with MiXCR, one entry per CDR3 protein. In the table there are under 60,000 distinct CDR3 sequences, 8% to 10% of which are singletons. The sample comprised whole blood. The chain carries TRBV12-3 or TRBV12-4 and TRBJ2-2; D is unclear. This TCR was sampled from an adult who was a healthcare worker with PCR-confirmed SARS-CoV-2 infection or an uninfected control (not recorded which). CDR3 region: CASSLVVGELFF. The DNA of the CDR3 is TGTGCCAGCAGTTTAGTAGTTGGGGAGCTGTTTTTT.